This T cell receptor beta chain was recorded in a study of control samples from healthy donors and cancer patients. V lost 0 bases, J lost 5 bases, and 5 bases stayed unmatched. There are 15 residues in the CDR3. Germline assignment: CDR1 SGHRS and CDR2 YFSETQ. Clones were read by immunoSEQ multiplex PCR, and TCRdb kept only the in-frame ones, dropping some. Of more than 150,000 clones detected, 90% to 95% appear once; the ten largest clones hold almost 1.5%. This TCR derives from a man between 18 and 35 years old in good health. The sample comprised blood. This chain links TRBV5-1 with TRBJ2-5; 9 positions agree with TRBD2. CDR3 nucleotide sequence: TGCGCCAGCAGCTTGGGAGCGGGGGGTCCTGAGACCCAGTACTTC. This encodes CASSLGAGGPETQYF.